This T cell receptor beta chain was found in a study of ipilimumab plus nivolumab after autologous stem cell transplantation. The wider study: Patients received a median of about five ipilimumab and roughly eight nivolumab doses. DLBCL patients had primary refractory or relapsed disease.

Patients got ipilimumab 1 mg/kg beginning 14 to 28 days post-transplant. This clone came up a few times. Germline V lookup: CDR1 LNHDA, CDR2 SQIVND (reference sequence). Unmatched junction bases numbered 3, after V lost 8 bases and J lost 0 bases. The CDR3 is made up of 14 amino acids. Produced via immunoSEQ multiplex PCR; TCRdb's table is partial and in-frame only. There are some 87,000 clones in the sample; 75% to 85% occur only once, and less than 2.5% lies in the top ten. This TCR derives from a male donor with diffuse large B-cell lymphoma. The chain recombines TRBV19 with TRBJ2-3; 9 nucleotides line up with TRBD2. Sequencing was performed on PBMCs, taken in a trial of ipilimumab plus nivolumab as post-transplant consolidation. The CDR3 region has the DNA TGTGCCAGTGGTCTAGCGGGGAGCACAGATACGCAGTATTTT. Protein sequence: CASGLAGSTDTQYF.